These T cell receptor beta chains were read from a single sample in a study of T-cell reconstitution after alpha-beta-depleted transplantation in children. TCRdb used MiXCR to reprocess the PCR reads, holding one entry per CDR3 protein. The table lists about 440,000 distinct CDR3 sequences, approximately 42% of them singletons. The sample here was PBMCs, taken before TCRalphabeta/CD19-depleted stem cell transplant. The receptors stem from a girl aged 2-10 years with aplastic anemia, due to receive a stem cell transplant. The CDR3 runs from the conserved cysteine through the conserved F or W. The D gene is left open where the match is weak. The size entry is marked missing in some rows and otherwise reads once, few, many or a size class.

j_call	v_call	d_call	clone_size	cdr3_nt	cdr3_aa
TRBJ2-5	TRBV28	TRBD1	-	TGTGCCAGCAGTGTGACAGGGGGTTGGAAGACCCAGTACTTC	CASSVTGGWKTQYF
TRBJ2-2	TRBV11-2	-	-	TGTGCCAGCAGCCCCCGTAGGGGCGGAACCGGGGAGCTGTTTTTT	CASSPRRGGTGELFF
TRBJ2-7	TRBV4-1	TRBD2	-	TGCGCCAGCAGCCTTCAGGGAACTAGCGGGAGGCAGTCCAACGAGCAGTACTTC	CASSLQGTSGRQSNEQYF
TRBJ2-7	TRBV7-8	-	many	TGTGCCAGCAGCTTAGGGAACAGGGCCTACGAGCAGTACTTC	CASSLGNRAYEQYF
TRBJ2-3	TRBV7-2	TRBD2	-	TGTGCCAGCAGCCTCGAACTAGCGGGGGTTTCGGATACGCAGTATTTT	CASSLELAGVSDTQYF
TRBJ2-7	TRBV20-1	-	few	TGCAGTGCTAGAGGCATGGATCTAACCTCCTACGAGCAGTACTTC	CSARGMDLTSYEQYF
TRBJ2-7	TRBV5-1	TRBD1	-	TGCGCCAGCAGCCTCCGGGACAGGGGGAGCTACGAGCAGTACTTC	CASSLRDRGSYEQYF
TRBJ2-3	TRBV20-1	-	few	TGCAGTGCTACCCAGACTAGACCAGATACGCAGTATTTT	CSATQTRPDTQYF
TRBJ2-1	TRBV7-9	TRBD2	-	TGTGCCAGCAGCTTAGATGTGACGGGGGGGCATGAGCAGTTCTTC	CASSLDVTGGHEQFF
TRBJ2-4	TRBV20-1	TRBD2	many	TGCAGTGCTAGTGAGGGACTAGCGGGCCTAAACATTCAGTACTTC	CSASEGLAGLNIQYF
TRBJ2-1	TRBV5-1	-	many	TGCGCCAGCAGCCGCTCCGGGACGGATTACAATGAGCAGTTCTTC	CASSRSGTDYNEQFF
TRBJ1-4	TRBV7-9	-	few	TGTGCCACCGGGGCGGCGGGTGAAAAACTGTTTTTT	CATGAAGEKLFF
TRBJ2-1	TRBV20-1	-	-	TGCAGTGCCCGGAGGTGGGGGAACGACAATGAGCAGTTCTTC	CSARRWGNDNEQFF
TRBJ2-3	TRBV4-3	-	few	TGCGCCAGCAGCCAAGAAGGGGGACGCACAGATACGCAGTATTTT	CASSQEGGRTDTQYF
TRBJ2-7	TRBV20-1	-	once	TGCAGTGCCGATTCCCGGGACCCCTACGAGCAGTACTTC	CSADSRDPYEQYF
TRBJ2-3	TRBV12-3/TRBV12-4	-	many	TGTGCCAGCAGTTTACTAGCGAGCACAGATACGCAGTATTTT	CASSLLASTDTQYF
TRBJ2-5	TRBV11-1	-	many	TGTGCCAGCAGCTTACGTGGAGGGGTCGGGCAGACCCAGTACTTC	CASSLRGGVGQTQYF
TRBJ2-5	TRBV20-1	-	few	TGCAGTGCTAGTGGAGGGCGCGAGACCCAGTACTTC	CSASGGRETQYF
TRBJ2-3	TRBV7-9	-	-	TGTGCCAGCCCTTCCCCCGGGGGGCCGGCAGATACGCAGTATTTT	CASPSPGGPADTQYF
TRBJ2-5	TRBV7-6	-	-	TGTGCCAGCAGCACAGGACAAGAGACCCAGTACTTC	CASSTGQETQYF
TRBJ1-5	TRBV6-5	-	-	TGTGCCAGCAGTTACTCGAACCAGGAGCCCCAGCATTTT	CASSYSNQEPQHF
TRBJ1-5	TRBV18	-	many	TGTGCCAGCTCACCAGGGGACCTCCGCAATCAGCCCCAGCATTTT	CASSPGDLRNQPQHF